The entry below describes one TCR beta chain. It was during active infection that Seattle patients were enrolled and then longitudinally followed. Germline V gene sequence: CDR1 SGHRS, CDR2 YFSETQ. V shed 7 bases, J shed 4 bases, and the junction held 8 bases outside the gene matches. The CDR3 is 14 residues long. In the source study's methods: Reference gene primers were amplified, and this amplification served to estimate nucleated cell counts. The table came from immunoSEQ multiplex PCR; TCRdb's copy has only in-frame clones and leaves some out. V and J calls and clone size are given by that table; D and trimming were obtained from the DNA. Of 450,000 or so clones listed, around nine tenths are singletons. The record originates from a study of blood T cell repertoires in COVID-19. Study information: Spain, Italy and the United States supplied samples that represented acute and convalescent COVID-19. The analysed material was cDNA or gDNA that came from T cells, B-cell-depleted T cells, or PBMCs.

The sequence came from a man aged 18 to 29 with COVID-19, enrolled during active disease. This chain connects TRBV5-1 to TRBJ2-1; 7 nucleotides match TRBD2. The specimen was peripheral blood. CDR3 sequence reads: CASSVLLAYNEQFF. Here the CDR3 DNA reads TGCGCCAGCTCCGTCCTACTAGCGTACAATGAGCAGTTCTTC.